These 23 T cell receptor beta chains originate from one sample sequenced in a study of T cell responses to AZD1222 COVID-19 vaccine. TCRdb keeps only in-frame clones here, not all; method: immunoSEQ multiplex PCR. In the table there are some 120,000 clones, around 94% of which are singletons. The sample in question was peripheral blood, obtained on day 0 of AZD1222 vaccination. These receptors all come from an adult in good health.

The chain links TRBV6-5 to TRBJ1-4, with 8 bases matching TRBD1. After removal of 6 bases from V and 4 bases from J, the junction contained 4 bases not matched to a gene. This CDR3 comprises 14 residues. Germline loops: CDR1 MNHEY, CDR2 SVGAGI. The CDR3 loop reads CASSRTGSNEKLFF. The CDR3 coding sequence is TGTGCCAGCAGCCGGACAGGGAGTAATGAAAAACTGTTTTTT.

This clone was detected only a few times. CDR3 bases: TGTGCCAGCAGCAAAGCCGCGGGGCCCGCCCACAATGAGCAGTTCTTC. This codes for CASSKAAGPAHNEQFF. The rearrangement uses TRBV21-1 and TRBJ2-1; TRBD2 is the table's D call and was not checked against the DNA. TRBV21-1 is listed as a pseudogene. The length of the CDR3 is 16 residues.

With respect to this clone: This same CDR3 is encoded by further DNA sequences in the sample. The chain carries TRBV9 and TRBJ1-5; weak D call: TRBD1 (5 bases). Trimming took 3 bases from V and 1 from J, leaving 11 bases between them. Germline CDR1 reads SGDLS; CDR2 reads YYNGEE. This CDR3 spans 15 amino acids. Here the CDR3 reads CASSAGGGSNQPQHF. DNA of the CDR3: TGTGCCAGCAGCGCTGGCGGGGGGAGCAATCAGCCCCAGCATTTT.

The V and J genes are TRBV27 and TRBJ1-2; 11 nucleotides match TRBD1. The trim removed 5 bases at V and 3 bases at J, leaving 5 bases unmatched. Germline V gene sequence: CDR1 MNHEY, CDR2 SMNVEV (reference sequence). This CDR3 has 15 residues. CDR3 region: CASSPRTGGDYGYTF. Here the CDR3 DNA reads TGTGCCAGCAGTCCCCGGACAGGGGGCGACTATGGCTACACCTTC.

This chain connects TRBV4-1 to TRBJ2-2, with D possibly being TRBD1 (6 bases). Germline CDR1 reads MGHRA; CDR2 reads YSYEKL. There are 16 residues in the CDR3. Trimming left V 2 bases short and J 7 bases short, with 17 bases between. In DNA form, the CDR3 reads TGCGCCAGCAGCCAACTCAGGGGCGTCCGGGACGGGGAGCTGTTTTTT. Translated, it gives CASSQLRGVRDGELFF.

For the CDR3, the DNA is TGTGCCAGCAGGGCGCGGACAACTAATGAAAAACTGTTTTTT. Translated, it gives CASRARTTNEKLFF. This chain links TRBV2 with TRBJ1-4; D unclear. CDR1 and CDR2 (germline): SNHLY, FYNNEI. The ends were cut back, 6 bases at V and 0 bases at J, with 8 bases in the middle. This CDR3 is built from 14 residues.

The chain couples TRBV20-1 to TRBJ1-1; 8 nucleotides line up with TRBD1. There are 11 residues in the CDR3. The junction had 7 bases not matched to a gene; V was cut back by 6 bases and J by 10 bases. Germline V gene sequence: CDR1 DFQATT, CDR2 SNEGSKA (reference sequence). CDR3 residues: CSAAWTGRAFF. The CDR3 DNA is TGCAGTGCGGCCTGGACAGGGAGAGCTTTCTTT.

J is TRBJ1-2 and V is TRBV12-3 or TRBV12-4; possibly TRBD1 for D (5 bases). V shed 6 bases and J shed 7 bases, with 9 bases lying between them. CDR3 length: 11 residues. In DNA, the CDR3 is TGTGCCAGCAGCTCAGGGTCTGGCTACACCTTC. Translation: CASSSGSGYTF.

The chain is built from TRBV28 and TRBJ2-2; 10 nucleotides align to TRBD2. This CDR3 spans 15 amino acids. The germline gives CDR1 MDHEN, CDR2 SYDVKM. The DNA for the CDR3 is TGTGTTTCCTCCCGGACTAGCGGCTACACCGGGGAGCTGTTTTTT. It yields the protein CVSSRTSGYTGELFF.

Written as DNA, the CDR3 is TGTGCCAGCAGGGGGGCCGGGGTAATGTCTGGCTACACCTTC. Its translation: CASRGAGVMSGYTF. The V and J genes are TRBV9 and TRBJ1-2; a weak D match, TRBD1 (6 bases). Trimming stripped 5 bases from V and 7 bases from J, with 18 bases between. Per germline, CDR1 SGDLS and CDR2 YYNGEE. This CDR3 spans 14 amino acids. Looking up the rest from reference TRBV9 and TRBJ1-2 gives the full variable domain: DSGVTQTPKHLITATGQRVTLRCSPRSGDLSVYWYQQSLDQGLQFLIQYYNGEERAKGNILERFSAQQFPDLHSELNLSSLELGDSALYFCASRGAGVMSGYTFGSGTRLTVV.

The rearrangement links TRBV4-3 to TRBJ2-2; D is perhaps TRBD2 (5 bases). The CDR3 covers 15 residues. V was pared by 1 base and J by 4 bases, with 10 bases between. The germline V gene has CDR1 LGHNA and CDR2 YSLEER. This chain's CDR3 is CASSQVARVTGELFF. DNA for the CDR3: TGCGCCAGCAGCCAAGTAGCGAGGGTCACCGGGGAGCTGTTTTTT.

The chain couples TRBV18 to TRBJ1-3; D is uncertain. Germline CDR1 and CDR2: KGHSH and LQKENI. This CDR3 is 16 amino acids long. Trimming took 2 bases from V and 0 from J, leaving 11 bases between them. The DNA of the CDR3 is TGTGCCAGCTCACCATCCGGACGGGGCTCTGGAAACACCATATATTTT. Translation: CASSPSGRGSGNTIYF.

V is TRBV18 and J is TRBJ2-1, with a tentative D call TRBD2 (6 bases). CDR1 and CDR2 (germline): KGHSH, LQKENI. This CDR3 region has 16 residues. V lost 3 bases and J lost 7, with 19 bases in between. CDR3 loop: CASSPQEGHGGNEQFF. CDR3 DNA sequence: TGTGCCAGCTCACCGCAAGAAGGCCACGGAGGGAATGAGCAGTTCTTC.

The gene calls are TRBV30 and TRBJ1-1, with a weak D call TRBD1 (5 bases). Germline values: CDR1 GTSNPN, CDR2 SVGIG (reference sequence). The CDR3 runs 13 residues. V was shortened by 5 bases and J by 1 base, with 11 bases between the two germline ends. CDR3 amino acids: CAWCQTANTEAFF. DNA for the CDR3: TGTGCCTGGTGTCAGACAGCGAACACTGAAGCTTTCTTT.

This chain joins TRBV29-1 and TRBJ1-2, with D possibly matching TRBD1 (5 bases). Germline loops: CDR1 SQVTM, CDR2 ANQGSEA. V dropped 6 bases and J dropped 8 bases, with 19 bases sitting between them. The CDR3 contains 13 residues. The CDR3 loop is CSVETGASAGYTF. The CDR3 DNA follows: TGCAGCGTAGAAACCGGGGCGTCGGCAGGCTACACCTTC.

The CDR3 sequence is CASTPMGGQSTEAFF. CDR3 bases: TGTGCCAGTACCCCAATGGGGGGGCAGAGCACTGAAGCTTTCTTT. This chain joins TRBV19 and TRBJ1-1; D possibly corresponds to TRBD1 (6 bases). The germline V gene encodes CDR1 LNHDA and CDR2 SQIVND (reference sequence). Deletions cut 7 bases from V and 4 bases from J, with 19 bases between. The CDR3 is 15 residues long.

The chain joins TRBV7-9 to TRBJ2-3; D call uncertain. The V end was cut by 0 bases, the J end by 5 bases, with 12 bases between. The CDR3 loop spans 15 amino acids. Germline values: CDR1 SEHNR, CDR2 FQNEAQ (reference sequence). As DNA, the CDR3 is TGTGCCAGCAGCTTAGCGAGTGGGCCAAAAGATACGCAGTATTTT. Protein product: CASSLASGPKDTQYF. The full variable domain, its missing parts supplied by reference TRBV7-9 and TRBJ2-3, is DTGVSQNPRHKITKRGQNVTFRCDPISEHNRLYWYRQTLGQGPEFLTYFQNEAQLEKSRLLSDRFSAERPKGSFSTLEIQRTEQGDSAMYLCASSLASGPKDTQYFGPGTRLTVL.

This clone has only one observation. The J gene is TRBJ1-4, the V gene TRBV5-5; 8 bases are a match to TRBD1. The germline V gene encodes CDR1 SGHKS and CDR2 YYEKEE (reference sequence). The CDR3 extends over 16 amino acids. Germline trimming cut 4 bases from V and 2 bases from J; bases unmatched to any gene: 7. CDR3 sequence: CASSRDQGATNEKLFF. The CDR3 nucleotides read TGTGCCAGCAGCCGTGATCAGGGGGCGACTAATGAAAAACTGTTTTTT.

The genes are TRBV7-2 and TRBJ2-1; 8 bases agree with TRBD2. Germline values: CDR1 SGHTA, CDR2 FQGNSA. The V segment lost 4 bases and the J segment 6 bases; nucleotides outside the gene matches: 11. The CDR3 is 16 residues long. The CDR3 bases are TGTGCCAGCAGCTCCCAAGGCGGGGGGCGTCTCAATGAGCAGTTCTTC. As protein: CASSSQGGGRLNEQFF.

The chain carries TRBV7-2 and TRBJ1-1; maybe TRBD1 (6 bases). V lost 1 base to trimming and J lost 1 base, with 7 bases between them. The CDR3 totals 14 residues. Germline CDR1 is SGHTA and CDR2 is FQGNSA. In nucleotides, the CDR3 is TGTGCCAGCAGCTTAGGGACAGCGAACACTGAAGCTTTCTTT. Residues: CASSLGTANTEAFF.

V usage is TRBV25-1 and J usage is TRBJ1-1; D might be TRBD1 (6 bases). The CDR3 extends over 16 amino acids. Deletions cut 0 bases from V and 6 bases from J, with 17 bases between. Germline lookup yields CDR1 MGHDK and CDR2 SYGVNS. CDR3 coding DNA: TGTGCCAGCAGTGAATATCTCTCGACAGGATCTTCTGAAGCTTTCTTT. Protein sequence: CASSEYLSTGSSEAFF.

The V call is TRBV29-1, the J call TRBJ1-2; weak D call: TRBD1 (5 bases). Germline V CDR1 and CDR2: SQVTM, ANQGSEA. Trimming removed 6 bases at V and 6 bases at J, with 14 bases between. The CDR3 runs 12 residues. CDR3 in amino acids: CSVGLLRNGYTF. As DNA, the CDR3 is TGCAGCGTGGGACTCCTAAGGAATGGCTACACCTTC.

The V call is TRBV6-6, the J call TRBJ2-5; D may match TRBD1 or TRBD2 (5 bases each). V lost 2 bases and J lost 3, with 13 bases in between. The CDR3 totals 15 residues. Germline loops: CDR1 MNHNY, CDR2 SVGAGI (reference sequence). The CDR3 region is CASSYARVQEETQYF. CDR3 in DNA: TGTGCCAGCAGTTACGCGAGGGTACAGGAAGAGACCCAGTACTTC.